Given below is one T cell receptor (beta chain) in context. Antigen specificity is unknown. Sequencing used immunoSEQ multiplex PCR; TCRdb keeps in-frame clones, though not all of them. The sample has tens of thousands of clones, over 75% seen once. Every patient experienced relapse after autologous stem cell transplantation, and brentuximab vedotin exposure varied. Best responses were complete response, partial response or progressive disease. The source of the sample is a study of PD-1 blockade in classical Hodgkin lymphoma. General study points: As was reported, newly diagnosed patients showed lower baseline TCR diversity than healthy donors did. By C4D1 there was a significant rise in CD4+ TCR diversity but not in CD8+ TCR diversity.

The specimen was peripheral blood mononuclear cells (PBMCs), collected at baseline. This TCR derives from a human donor with classical Hodgkin lymphoma.

CDR3 sequence (DNA): TGTGCCATCAGTGGGCCTCGCTTTAACAATGAGCAGTTCTTC. Residues: CAISGPRFNNEQFF. The chain couples TRBV10-3 to TRBJ2-1; D call uncertain. V lost 4 bases and J lost 5, with 12 bases in between. CDR3 length equals 14 residues. The germline V gene encodes CDR1 ENHRY and CDR2 SYGVKD.